Sequencing of this T cell receptor (beta chain) was carried out in a study of shared clonotypes between healthy human individuals. Turning to the study itself: Three plates each covered CD4 naive and memory; CD8 naive two, CD8 memory one. General study findings and limits: Relative to clonotypes present in all four donors, those not shared had lower generation probabilities.

Data came from immunoSEQ multiplex PCR; TCRdb stores just in-frame clones and leaves some out. The sample shows 850,000 to 1,200,000 clones, around 74% of them seen only once. Points on this clone: The antigen is unknown.

Germline loops: CDR1 LNHDA, CDR2 SQIVND (reference sequence). The CDR3 has 15 amino acids. V was clipped by 4 bases and J by 2 bases, with 11 bases between them. This receptor was taken from a man between 18 and 35 years old in good health. The V call is TRBV19, the J call TRBJ2-2; D unclear. Specimen: memory CD4+ T cells sorted from blood. Regarding subset: CD45RA-negative fraction. The CDR3 is CASSSPGRNTGELFF. In DNA, the CDR3 is TGTGCCAGTAGTAGCCCTGGGCGAAACACCGGGGAGCTGTTTTTT.